Below, 13 T cell receptor beta chains from the same sample are listed, as sequenced in a study of T cell repertoires in cytomegalovirus infection. MiXCR was run by TCRdb on the reads, yielding one entry per CDR3 protein. This sample has 97,000 or so distinct CDR3 sequences; approximately 15% occur once, and the top ten carry over 8%. Sequencing input: PBMCs. The receptors come from a human donor in good health (CMV status not recorded). Some clones in this sample may be carry-over from other donors' samples.

This clonotype was counted many times. The chain carries TRBV5-4 and TRBJ2-3; the D call may be TRBD1 or TRBD2 (6 bases each). This CDR3 contains 16 residues. V lost 0 bases and J 2 bases, leaving 13 bases between the germline ends. CDR1 SGHNT and CDR2 YYREEE come from the germline V gene (reference sequence). CDR3 region: CASSLAGARNTDTQYF. The CDR3 nucleotides read TGTGCCAGCAGCTTGGCGGGGGCTCGAAACACAGATACGCAGTATTTT.

As regards this clonotype: The junction shows a germline mismatch at one end, possibly a read error. The chain has TRBV4-1 and TRBJ1-2, with 8 nucleotides matching TRBD1. The CDR3 extends over 15 amino acids. Germline V gene lookup returns CDR1 MGHRA and CDR2 YSYEKL. The DNA for the CDR3 is TGCACCAGCAGCCAAGACATCGGGGACAGGAGGGGCTACACCTTC. This codes for CTSSQDIGDRRGYTF.

This clonotype appeared a few times. The V gene is TRBV5-3, the J gene TRBJ2-2; no reliable D call. TRBV5-3 is an open reading frame whose function is uncertain. There are 14 residues in the CDR3. Trimming removed 8 bases from V and 3 bases from J, with 14 bases in between. The CDR3 loop reads CASSRLQYTGELFF. The CDR3 bases are TGTGCCAGCAGCAGGTTACAATACACCGGGGAGCTGTTTTTT.

This clonotype has more than one count but fewer than ten. The chain links TRBV10-3 to TRBJ2-7; no definite D call. CDR1 is ENHRY and CDR2 is SYGVKD in the germline V gene. The germline V and J ends were trimmed by 0 bases and 0 bases, with 15 bases remaining between them. The CDR3 sequence is 17 residues long. CDR3 amino acids: CAISESGRVVGSYEQYF. The CDR3 nucleotides are TGTGCCATCAGTGAGTCGGGTCGGGTAGTGGGCTCCTACGAGCAGTACTTC.

This clonotype was observed many times. This chain uses TRBV7-3 with TRBJ2-7, with D possibly matching TRBD1 (5 bases). Deletions cut 5 bases from V and 6 bases from J, with 17 bases between. Germline V CDR1 and CDR2: SGHTA, FQGTGA. The CDR3 totals 14 residues. The CDR3 nucleotides read TGTGCCAGCAGCCCCGCCAGGGATCTGGGCGAGCAGTACTTC. It encodes CASSPARDLGEQYF.

This CDR3 reads CSVEQGRYTEAFF. The CDR3 nucleotides are TGCAGCGTAGAACAGGGCCGGTACACTGAAGCTTTCTTT. This rearrangement joins TRBV29-1 to TRBJ1-1, with a possible D match to TRBD1 (6 bases). Germline loops: CDR1 SQVTM, CDR2 ANQGSEA. V was shortened by 6 bases and J by 3 bases, with 14 bases between the two germline ends. CDR3 length: 13 amino acids.

This clonotype was seen repeatedly, ten times or more. The chain is built from TRBV7-2 and TRBJ2-3; unclear D gene. The CDR3 spans 13 residues. From germline, CDR1 is SGHTA and CDR2 FQGNSA. With 4 bases removed from V and 2 bases from J, the gap between germline ends came to 7 bases. The CDR3: CASSSASTDTQYF. DNA for the CDR3: TGTGCCAGCAGCTCAGCTTCCACAGATACGCAGTATTTT.

The chain combines TRBV5-4 with TRBJ2-6, with 7 bases aligning to TRBD1. The CDR3 is made up of 16 amino acids. V was pared by 4 bases and J by 1 base, with 5 bases of the junction left unmatched. Germline V CDR1 and CDR2: SGHNT, YYREEE (reference sequence). CDR3 amino acids: CASSAKQGSGANVLTF. The CDR3 DNA reads as TGTGCCAGCAGCGCAAAACAGGGGTCTGGGGCCAACGTCCTGACTTTC. The full variable domain, with the rest looked up from reference TRBV5-4 and TRBJ2-6, is ETGVTQSPTHLIKTRGQQVTLRCSSQSGHNTVSWYQQALGQGPQFIFQYYREEENGRGNFPPRFSGLQFPNYSSELNVNALELDDSALYLCASSAKQGSGANVLTFGAGSRLTVL.

This clonotype appeared a few times. This chain uses TRBV10-3 with TRBJ2-7; 11 bases agree with TRBD2. Germline trimming cut 2 bases from V and 6 bases from J; bases unmatched to any gene: 0. The CDR3 sequence is 13 residues long. In germline, CDR1 is ENHRY, CDR2 SYGVKD. The CDR3 DNA reads TGTGCCATCAGTGAGGGGACTAGCGGCGAGCAGTACTTC. It translates to CAISEGTSGEQYF.

There are a few counts of this clonotype. The chain employs TRBV6-1 and TRBJ1-4; no clear D gene. CDR1 is MNHNS, CDR2 SASEGT, per germline. The CDR3 extends over 15 amino acids. Trimming removed 6 bases at V and 0 bases at J, with 11 bases between. DNA of the CDR3: TGTGCCAGCAGCCCGAGGCGACCAACTAATGAAAAACTGTTTTTT. This encodes CASSPRRPTNEKLFF.

In its sample, this clonotype was seen many times. The V gene is TRBV7-2, the J gene TRBJ2-5; the D is unclear. Germline V gives CDR1 SGHTA, CDR2 FQGNSA. V lost 1 base and J lost 2, with 8 bases in between. The CDR3 is 14 residues long. CDR3 loop: CASSLEIGQETQYF. The CDR3 nucleotides are TGTGCCAGCAGCTTAGAGATCGGGCAAGAGACCCAGTACTTC.

This clonotype has more than one count but fewer than ten. The genes are TRBV28 and TRBJ1-2; D not resolved. Germline V gene sequence: CDR1 MDHEN, CDR2 SYDVKM. This CDR3 is built from 13 residues. The ends were cut back, 3 bases at V and 4 bases at J, with 9 bases in the middle. DNA for the CDR3: TGTGCCAGCAGTTTGGGTCCGCTCTATGGCTACACCTTC. Protein sequence: CASSLGPLYGYTF.

The chain has TRBV30 and TRBJ1-1; D unresolved. CDR1 and CDR2 (germline): GTSNPN, SVGIG (reference sequence). The V gene lost 2 bases and the J gene lost 5 bases, with 12 bases spanning the gap. The CDR3 covers 13 residues. The CDR3: CAWSTNAQTEAFF. As DNA, the CDR3 is TGTGCCTGGAGTACAAATGCCCAGACTGAAGCTTTCTTT.